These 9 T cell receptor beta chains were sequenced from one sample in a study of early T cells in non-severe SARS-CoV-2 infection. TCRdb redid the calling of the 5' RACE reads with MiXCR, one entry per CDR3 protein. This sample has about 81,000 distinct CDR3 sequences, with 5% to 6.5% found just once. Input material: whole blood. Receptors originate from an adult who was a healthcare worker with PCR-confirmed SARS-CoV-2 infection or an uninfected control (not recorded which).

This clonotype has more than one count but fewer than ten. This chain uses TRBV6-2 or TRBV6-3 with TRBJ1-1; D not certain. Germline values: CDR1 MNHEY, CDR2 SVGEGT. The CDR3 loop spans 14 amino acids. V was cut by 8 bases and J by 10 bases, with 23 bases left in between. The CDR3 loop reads CASCPMGFSFRAFF. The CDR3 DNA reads TGTGCCAGCTGCCCAATGGGGTTTTCGTTCAGAGCTTTCTTT.

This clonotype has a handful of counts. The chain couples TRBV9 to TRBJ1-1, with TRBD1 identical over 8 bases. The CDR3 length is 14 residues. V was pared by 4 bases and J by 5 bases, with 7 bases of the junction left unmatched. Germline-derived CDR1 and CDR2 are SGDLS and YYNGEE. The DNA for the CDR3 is TGTGCCAGCAGCTCGGACAGGGTGGTAACTGAAGCTTTCTTT. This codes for CASSSDRVVTEAFF.

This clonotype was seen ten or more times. This CDR3 is CASSLARTSYNEQFF. In DNA form, the CDR3 reads TGTGCCAGCAGCTTAGCCAGAACATCCTACAATGAGCAGTTCTTC. The gene calls are TRBV11-2 and TRBJ2-1; no firm D call. Trimming left V 1 base short and J 1 base short, with 8 bases between. Looked up from germline, CDR1 is SGHAT and CDR2 is FQNNGV. The CDR3 loop spans 15 amino acids.

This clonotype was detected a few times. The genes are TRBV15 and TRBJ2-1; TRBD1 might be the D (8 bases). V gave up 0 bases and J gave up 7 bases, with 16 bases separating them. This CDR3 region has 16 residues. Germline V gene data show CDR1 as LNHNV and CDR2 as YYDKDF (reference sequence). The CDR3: CATSRDYRGGGNEQFF. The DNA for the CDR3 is TGTGCCACCAGCAGAGACTACAGGGGGGGCGGGAATGAGCAGTTCTTC.

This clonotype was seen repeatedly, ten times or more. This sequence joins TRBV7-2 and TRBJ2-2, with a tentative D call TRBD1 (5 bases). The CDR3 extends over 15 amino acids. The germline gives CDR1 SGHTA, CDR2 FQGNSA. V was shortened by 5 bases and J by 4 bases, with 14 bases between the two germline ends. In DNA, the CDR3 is TGTGCCAGCAGCCGAACAGGAGCGAGCACCGGGGAGCTGTTTTTT. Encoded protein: CASSRTGASTGELFF.

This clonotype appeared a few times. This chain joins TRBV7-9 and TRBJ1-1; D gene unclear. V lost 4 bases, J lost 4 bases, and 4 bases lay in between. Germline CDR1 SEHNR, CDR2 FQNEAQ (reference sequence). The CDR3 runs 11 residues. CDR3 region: CASSWGTEAFF. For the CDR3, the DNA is TGTGCCAGCAGCTGGGGCACTGAAGCTTTCTTT.

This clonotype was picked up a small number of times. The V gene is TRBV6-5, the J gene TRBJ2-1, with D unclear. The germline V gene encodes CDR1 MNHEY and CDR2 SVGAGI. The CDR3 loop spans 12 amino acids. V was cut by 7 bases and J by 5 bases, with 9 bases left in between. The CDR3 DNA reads TGTGCCAGCATGTGGGGAAACAATGAGCAGTTCTTC. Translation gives CASMWGNNEQFF.

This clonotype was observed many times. CDR3 amino acids: CASSFWWTGSEAFF. CDR3 sequence (DNA): TGTGCCAGCAGCTTCTGGTGGACAGGGTCGGAAGCTTTCTTT. The chain links TRBV5-5 to TRBJ1-1; 8 nucleotides line up with TRBD1. The V gene's germline CDR1 is SGHKS and CDR2 YYEKEE (reference sequence). The V segment lost 2 bases and the J segment 8 bases; nucleotides outside the gene matches: 8. There are 14 residues in the CDR3.

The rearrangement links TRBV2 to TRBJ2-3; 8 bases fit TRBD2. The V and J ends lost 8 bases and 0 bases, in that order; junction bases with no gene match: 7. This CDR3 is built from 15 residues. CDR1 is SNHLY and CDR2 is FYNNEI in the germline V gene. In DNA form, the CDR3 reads TGTGCCAGCGTACACCCTAGCGGGAGCACAGATACGCAGTATTTT. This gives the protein CASVHPSGSTDTQYF. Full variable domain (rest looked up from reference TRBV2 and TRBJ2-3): EPEVTQTPSHQVTQMGQEVILRCVPISNHLYFYWYRQILGQKVEFLVSFYNNEISEKSEIFDDQFSVERPDGSNFTLKIRSTKLEDSAMYFCASVHPSGSTDTQYFGPGTRLTVL.